This T cell receptor (beta chain) was documented in a study of shared T cell receptors in the human thymus. Germline assignment: CDR1 SGHVS and CDR2 FNYEAQ. This CDR3 region has 12 residues. Trimming took 5 bases from V and 6 from J, leaving 11 bases between them. Measured with immunoSEQ multiplex PCR; TCRdb has only the in-frame clones, and not every one. The profile shows 650,000 to 950,000 clones, roughly 85% of them singletons. This clone was recorded once. These sequences were also reported in another study, on human thymus T cells. That report notes: The donors were infants in Finland with congenital heart defects, otherwise immunologically healthy. Resections were taken during corrective heart surgery, and the thymus tissue came from these. V and J genes seemed to be used with bias in thymic and blood repertoires. What related research reported was that thymic repertoires overlapped highly among unrelated individuals.

The sequence came from a girl in the first two years of life with a congenital heart defect. Source material: thymocytes. The V gene is TRBV7-6, the J gene TRBJ2-7; perhaps TRBD2 as D (6 bases). The CDR3 DNA is TGTGCCAGCAGCGAGCTAGCGTCCGAGCAGTACTTC. The encoded protein is CASSELASEQYF. The full variable domain, in which reference TRBV7-6 and TRBJ2-7 provide the parts outside the CDR3, is GAGVSQSPRYKVTKRGQDVALRCDPISGHVSLYWYRQALGQGPEFLTYFNYEAQQDKSGLPNDRFSAERPEGSISTLTIQRTEQRDSAMYRCASSELASEQYFGPGTRLTVT.